The source of this T cell receptor beta chain is a study of OX40 agonist ivuxolimab in advanced cancers. Study-wide background: Eligibility rules accepted prior anti-PD-1, anti-PD-L1 or anti-CTLA-4 therapy, and over 35% had some.

Germline CDR1 reads LNHDA; CDR2 reads SQIVND (reference sequence). Trimming took 9 bases from V and 4 from J; bases not matched to a gene: 14. CDR3 length equals 15 residues. Sequencing was performed with immunoSEQ multiplex PCR; in TCRdb, only in-frame clones are kept and a portion is missing. The data show about 100,000 clones, with approximately 90% seen just once and roughly 0.84% held by the top ten. Baseline was the first blood sampling point, followed by cycle 4 day 1 and cycle 7 day 1. The chain combines TRBV19 with TRBJ1-1; 7 nucleotides line up with TRBD1. The clonotype was recovered from an adult with an advanced solid tumor such as melanoma, head and neck, liver or kidney cancer. The sample consisted of CD4+ or CD8+ T cells sorted from blood, taken in a trial of the OX40 agonist ivuxolimab. CDR3 protein: CARAMMAGGGTEAFF. CDR3 bases: TGTGCCAGGGCCATGATGGCAGGGGGAGGCACTGAAGCTTTCTTT.